This T cell receptor beta chain was documented in a study of a mutant IDH1 vaccine in newly diagnosed glioma. Study overall: Vaccine administration was initiated 4-6 weeks following radiotherapy alone, or with temozolomide cycles. Earlier therapy was either radiotherapy, temozolomide, or both, and most got both. Study-level points and caveats: Shifts in the top peripheral T cell clonotypes seemed unrelated to pseudoprogression.

Libraries were prepared by immunoSEQ multiplex PCR; TCRdb keeps only in-frame clonotypes and omits some of them. The table shows 33,000 or so clones, with 60% to 85% occurring only once. Specified time point: week 35, safety follow-up. Vaccination used 300 ug of mutant IDH1 20-mer peptide per dose, with topical imiquimod. To note about this clone: The antigen is undetermined.

V was trimmed by 2 bases and J by 6 bases, leaving 17 bases between them. CDR3 length: 16 amino acids. Germline CDR1 and CDR2: MDHEN and SYDVKM. This material consisted of PBMCs, taken from a glioma patient whose treatment included an IDH1 peptide vaccine. The TCR sequence derives from a woman aged 30 to 39 with glioma. Some clones in this sample may be carry-over from other donors' samples. The V and J genes are TRBV28 and TRBJ2-1; D not certain. The CDR3 coding sequence is TGTGCCAGCAGTTTAATATGGCTTCTGGATATCAATGAGCAGTTCTTC. Encoded protein: CASSLIWLLDINEQFF. The variable domain in full, with the rest retrieved from reference TRBV28 and TRBJ2-1, is DVKVTQSSRYLVKRTGEKVFLECVQDMDHENMFWYRQDPGLGLRLIYFSYDVKMKEKGDIPEGYSVSREKKERFSLILESASTNQTSMYLCASSLIWLLDINEQFFGPGTRLTVL.